Reported below is one TCR beta chain. No antigen is known for it. The source of the sample is a study of T cell responses to AZD1222 COVID-19 vaccine. Study observations and caveats: Spike-specific TCR breadth rose after two AZD1222 doses, and depth rose as well. Repertoires were sampled only after the peak T cell response. CD4 TCRs covered the whole spike, strongest at regions 160-218 and 743-854. In the spike-specific TCR repertoire, nearly half reportedly target unmutated variant regions.

The table came from immunoSEQ multiplex PCR; TCRdb's copy has only in-frame clones and leaves some out. This table has 140,000 to 150,000 clones, 88% appearing once. V lost 1 base, J lost 5 bases, and 12 bases lay in between. The germline V gene has CDR1 SGHAT and CDR2 FQDESV (reference sequence). The CDR3 extends over 16 amino acids. This chain connects TRBV11-1 to TRBJ1-6, with a tentative D call TRBD1 (5 bases). The TCR sequence derives from an adult who received the MenACWY meningococcal vaccine as a control. The input for sequencing was peripheral blood, taken 28 days after the second dose of the MenACWY control vaccine. The CDR3 region is CASSLERGAHNSPLHF. CDR3 nucleotide sequence: TGTGCCAGCAGCTTAGAAAGGGGCGCTCATAATTCACCCCTCCACTTT.